This T cell receptor (beta chain) was obtained from a study of cytomegalovirus exposure and HLA in healthy donors. Study-level information: Samples from HLA-typed donors yielded about 85 million unique TCRs in an early data release.

Primers for the PCR totalled 60 Vbeta and 13 Jbeta. Produced via immunoSEQ multiplex PCR; TCRdb's table is partial and in-frame only. The sample gives approximately 150,000 clones, around four fifths of which show up once; about a tenth is in the top ten. This clone was observed a few times. The CDR3 totals 18 residues. Germline V lookup: CDR1 SEHNR, CDR2 FQNEAQ (reference sequence). V trimming: 5 bases; J trimming: 1 base; junction bases outside the gene matches: 12. What was sequenced was PBMCs. This receptor was identified in a man aged 18 to 30 in good health and CMV-seropositive. The chain joins TRBV7-9 to TRBJ1-3; 9 bases map to TRBD1. The CDR3 loop reads CASSPTVDRGSSGNTIYF. The DNA of the CDR3 is TGTGCCAGCAGCCCCACAGTGGACAGGGGTTCTTCTGGAAACACCATATATTTT.